Listed here are 4 T cell receptor beta chains from one sample, sequenced in a study of PD-L1 blockade in urothelial cancer. Time point reported: pretreatment peripheral blood. Clones were read by immunoSEQ multiplex PCR, and TCRdb kept only the in-frame ones, dropping some. The table includes some 50,000 clones, about 83% detected once. The starting material was PBMCs, obtained around atezolizumab (anti-PD-L1) treatment. The receptor source for this set is a woman aged 55 to 70 with urothelial cancer.

This clone was detected once. The chain employs TRBV5-1 and TRBJ2-3; D is possibly TRBD2 (6 bases). Germline CDR1 is SGHRS and CDR2 is YFSETQ. The CDR3 consists of 14 residues. V shed 7 bases and J shed 2 bases, with 14 bases lying between them. CDR3 region: CASGPGGVTDTQYF. CDR3 in DNA: TGCGCCAGCGGCCCCGGGGGAGTCACAGATACGCAGTATTTT.

The V and J genes are TRBV5-4 and TRBJ1-1, with TRBD1 matching 9 bases. J gave up 8 bases and V 3 bases, and 8 bases lay outside the gene matches. This CDR3 is built from 14 residues. CDR1 is SGHNT, CDR2 YYREEE, per germline (reference sequence). CDR3 residues: CASSYRGPRVEAFF. For the CDR3, the DNA is TGTGCCAGCAGCTACAGGGGGCCACGAGTGGAAGCTTTCTTT.

The rearrangement uses TRBV6-1 and TRBJ2-7; 11 bases fit TRBD2. This CDR3 spans 14 amino acids. The ends lost 4 bases at V and 6 bases at J; junction bases unmatched: 5. Germline V lookup: CDR1 MNHNS, CDR2 SASEGT. The CDR3 sequence: CASSVLAGGGEQYF. The CDR3 bases are TGTGCCAGCAGTGTTCTAGCGGGGGGCGGCGAGCAGTACTTC.

The chain carries TRBV30 and TRBJ1-3; possible D gene TRBD1, 5 bases. V was clipped by 1 base and J by 0 bases, with 10 bases between them. The CDR3 has 15 amino acids. The germline V gene has CDR1 GTSNPN and CDR2 SVGIG (reference sequence). CDR3 residues: CAWSAQGGSGNTIYF. CDR3 nucleotides: TGTGCCTGGAGTGCTCAGGGTGGCTCTGGAAACACCATATATTTT.